This T cell receptor beta chain derives from a study of blood T cell repertoires in COVID-19. Study at large: PBMCs, B-cell-depleted T cells, or T cells provided the cDNA or gDNA that made up the material.

CDR1 and CDR2 from the germline V gene are SGHKS and YYEKEE (reference sequence). Trimming took off 0 bases at V and 5 bases at J, with 4 bases between the two ends. This CDR3 region has 12 residues. Cohorts were based on clinical histories the participants reported. The recovered donors of Cohort 3 showed two negative PCRs, clearance, or symptom resolution. The data were produced by immunoSEQ multiplex PCR, yet TCRdb's version contains in-frame clones alone and is incomplete. The data hold about 250,000 clones, with more than 75% observed a single time. What was sequenced was PBMCs or T cells enriched from blood (not recorded which). The V gene is TRBV5-5, the J gene TRBJ2-3; unclear D gene. The receptor was isolated from a woman in her 50s who had recovered from COVID-19. CDR3 bases: TGTGCCAGCAGCTTGGGACTAGATACGCAGTATTTT. This gives the protein CASSLGLDTQYF. The whole variable domain, filled in from reference TRBV5-5 and TRBJ2-3, reads DAGVTQSPTHLIKTRGQQVTLRCSPISGHKSVSWYQQVLGQGPQFIFQYYEKEERGRGNFPDRFSARQFPNYSSELNVNALLLGDSALYLCASSLGLDTQYFGPGTRLTVL.